This is a list of T cell receptor beta chains from one sample in a study of blood T cells in healthy people across ages. MiXCR, applied by TCRdb to the 5' RACE reads, yields one record per CDR3 protein. Here the sample spans around 1.5 million distinct CDR3 sequences, about 40% being singletons. The specimen sequenced was blood. These receptors came from a woman aged 18-29 years in good health. Each CDR3 is given with its conserved first and last residue. D genes are given only for firm matches. Rows give clone size only sometimes, using once, few, many, or a class for an expanded clone.

d_call clone_size j_call v_call cdr3_nt cdr3_aa
NA few TRBJ2-7 TRBV29-1 TGCAGCGTTGCAGGGACGGTATTCGTAGGGCAGTACTTC CSVAGTVFVGQYF
TRBD2 NA TRBJ2-7 TRBV20-1 TGCAGTGCCGCCGGGACTAGCGGTGTTTACGAGCAGTACTTC CSAAGTSGVYEQYF
TRBD2 NA TRBJ2-1 TRBV6-1 TGTGCCAGCAGTCGACAGGGACTAGCGGGAGTTCGCAATGAGCAGTTCTTC CASSRQGLAGVRNEQFF
NA NA TRBJ1-6 TRBV6-5 TGTGCCAGCAGCGAAGGGGGACCATATAATTCACCCCTCCACTTT CASSEGGPYNSPLHF
NA NA TRBJ1-2 TRBV6-5 TGTGCCAGCAGTGACAAGGGCGGGGGTGGCTACACCTTC CASSDKGGGGYTF
TRBD1 NA TRBJ2-1 TRBV6-5 TGTGCCAGCCGGAGGGGACAGGGGTTCTATGAGCAGTTCTTC CASRRGQGFYEQFF
TRBD2 NA TRBJ2-5 TRBV20-1 TGCAGTGCTAGAGTCCTGAATGGGCTAGCGGGAGTTGAGGAGACCCAGTACTTC CSARVLNGLAGVEETQYF
TRBD2 once TRBJ2-7 TRBV20-1 TGCAGTGCTAGAAGTCCTAGCGGAGCCTACAATGAGCAGTACTTC CSARSPSGAYNEQYF
TRBD2 NA TRBJ2-1 TRBV4-1 TGCGCCAGCAGCCCAAAAGGACTAGCGGGGGGCCCAACCTACAATGAGCAGTTCTTC CASSPKGLAGGPTYNEQFF
TRBD2 NA TRBJ2-3 TRBV20-1 TGCAGTGCTTTGGGACTAGCGGACGTCACAGATACGCAGTATTTT CSALGLADVTDTQYF
NA few TRBJ1-2 TRBV10-3 TGTGCCATCAGGGGGGACGGCAACTATGGCTACACCTTC CAIRGDGNYGYTF
TRBD2 NA TRBJ2-3 TRBV3-1 TGTGCCAGCAGCCAAGATTCGGGGGGGGCAGTAGCAGATACGCAGTATTTT CASSQDSGGAVADTQYF
TRBD2 NA TRBJ2-1 TRBV18 TGTGCCAGCTCACCACCGATTAGCGGGCGTTACAATGAGCAGTTCTTC CASSPPISGRYNEQFF
TRBD2 few TRBJ2-1 TRBV6-5 TGTGCCAGCAGTTACTCCCTAGCGGCACGAAACAATGAGCAGTTCTTC CASSYSLAARNNEQFF
TRBD1 NA TRBJ2-3 TRBV10-1 TGCGCCAGCAAGAGAGGACAGGGGCCTGGAGCAGATACGCAGTATTTT CASKRGQGPGADTQYF
NA NA TRBJ2-5 TRBV7-9 TGTGCCAGCGTGAGAGGGGAGACCCAGTACTTC CASVRGETQYF
TRBD2 NA TRBJ2-7 TRBV3-1 TGTGCCAGCAGCCTCGGGACTAGCACGTCCTACGAGCAGTACTTC CASSLGTSTSYEQYF
NA NA TRBJ2-7 TRBV10-3 TGTGCCATTTCGACTCCTAGCAGCTACAATGAGCAGTACTTC CAISTPSSYNEQYF
TRBD1 once TRBJ1-4 TRBV2 TGTGCCAGCAAACAGGGGGGCGCTAATGAAAAACTGTTTTTT CASKQGGANEKLFF
NA few TRBJ1-1 TRBV11-2 TGTGCCAGCAGCTTAGCGGACATGAACACTGAAGCTTTCTTT CASSLADMNTEAFF
NA few TRBJ2-7 TRBV19 TGTGCCAGTAGTATGGAAGGGTACGAGCAGTACTTC CASSMEGYEQYF
NA many TRBJ2-1 TRBV25-1 TGTGCCAGCAGTGTCACCAGCGGCAATGAGCAGTTCTTC CASSVTSGNEQFF
TRBD2 few TRBJ2-3 TRBV18 TGTGCCAGCTCACCGTATAGCGGGGCCGATACGCAGTATTTT CASSPYSGADTQYF
NA NA TRBJ2-7 TRBV6-5 TGTGCCAGCATGTATTGGGGGGACCGCCGCTACGAGCAGTACTTC CASMYWGDRRYEQYF
TRBD2 many TRBJ2-7 TRBV7-9 TGTGCCAGCAGCTGGGATCTAGCGGGGCTCTCCTACGAGCAGTACTTC CASSWDLAGLSYEQYF
NA few TRBJ2-4 TRBV27 TGTGCCAGCAAACAGGCGGGGACCAAAAACATTCAGTACTTC CASKQAGTKNIQYF
TRBD1 once TRBJ2-5 TRBV28 TGTGCCAGCAGTTCCATTCCACAGGGGTATCAAGAGACCCAGTACTTC CASSSIPQGYQETQYF
NA few TRBJ2-7 TRBV30 TGTGCCTGGAGTGCCGACGGGACGCAGCGCCCCCAGTACTTC CAWSADGTQRPQYF